The clone carrying this T cell receptor (beta chain) has at least ten counts. This sample was taken from a study of T cells in Graves' hyperthyroidism and ophthalmopathy. What was amplified from RNA transcripts were TCR beta CDR3 regions. TCR CDR3 regions were first amplified by RT-PCR with HTBI primers. From the multiplex PCR reads, TCRdb called clonotypes with MiXCR, one entry per CDR3 protein. This sample has around 370,000 distinct CDR3 sequences, with under 20% found just once. Each ophthalmopathy patient scored at least 3 on the Clinical Activity Score and at least 4 on NOSPECS grade, with duration under 3 months. Material for sequencing was blood. The sequence was obtained from a man aged 18-30 years with Graves' ophthalmopathy.

CDR3 DNA: TGCGCCAGCAGCCAACCGCTGACCGGAGCCCTCGGGAATGAGCAGTTCTTC. It is translated as CASSQPLTGALGNEQFF. This chain joins TRBV4-1 and TRBJ2-1; no firm D call. The CDR3 is made up of 17 amino acids. V shed 2 bases and J shed 7 bases, with 21 bases lying between them. Germline loops: CDR1 MGHRA, CDR2 YSYEKL.